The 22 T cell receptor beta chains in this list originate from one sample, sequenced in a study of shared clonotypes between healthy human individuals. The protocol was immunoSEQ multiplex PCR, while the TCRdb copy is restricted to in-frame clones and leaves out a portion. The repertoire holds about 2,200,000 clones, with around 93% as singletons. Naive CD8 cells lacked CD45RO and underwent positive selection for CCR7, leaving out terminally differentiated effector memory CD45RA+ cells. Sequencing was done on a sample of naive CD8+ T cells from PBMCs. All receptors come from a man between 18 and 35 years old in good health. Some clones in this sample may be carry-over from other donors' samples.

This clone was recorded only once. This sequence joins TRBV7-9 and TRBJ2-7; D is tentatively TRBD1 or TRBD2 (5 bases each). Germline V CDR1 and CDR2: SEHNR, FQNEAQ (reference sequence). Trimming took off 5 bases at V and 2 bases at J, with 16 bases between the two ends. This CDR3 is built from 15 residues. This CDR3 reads CASSPGTRTPYEQYF. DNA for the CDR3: TGTGCCAGCAGCCCCGGGACGCGGACGCCCTACGAGCAGTACTTC.

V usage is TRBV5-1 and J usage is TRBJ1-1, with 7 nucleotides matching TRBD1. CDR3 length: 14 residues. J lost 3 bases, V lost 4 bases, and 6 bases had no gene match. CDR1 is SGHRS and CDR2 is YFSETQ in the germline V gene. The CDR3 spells CASSSSRGDTEAFF. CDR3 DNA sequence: TGCGCCAGCAGCAGTAGCAGGGGGGACACTGAAGCTTTCTTT.

The CDR3 loop is CSVERPVETQYF. In nucleotides, the CDR3 is TGCAGCGTTGAAAGGCCAGTGGAGACCCAGTACTTC. The chain employs TRBV29-1 and TRBJ2-5, with D hard to call. CDR3 length equals 12 residues. The V and J ends lost 2 bases and 5 bases respectively, with 9 bases between them. Germline values: CDR1 SQVTM, CDR2 ANQGSEA.

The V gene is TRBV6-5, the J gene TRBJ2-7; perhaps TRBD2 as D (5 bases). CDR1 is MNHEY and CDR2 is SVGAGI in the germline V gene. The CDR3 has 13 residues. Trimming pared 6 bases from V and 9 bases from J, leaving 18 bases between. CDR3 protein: CASRPTLGLRQYF. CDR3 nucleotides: TGTGCCAGCAGGCCCACCCTAGGACTTCGGCAGTACTTC.

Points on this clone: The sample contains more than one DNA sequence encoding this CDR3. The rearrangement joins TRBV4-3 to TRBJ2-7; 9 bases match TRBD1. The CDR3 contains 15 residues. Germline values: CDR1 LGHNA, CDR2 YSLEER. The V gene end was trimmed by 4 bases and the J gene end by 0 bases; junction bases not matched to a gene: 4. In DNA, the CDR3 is TGCGCCAGCAGCCTAGGACAGGGGTCCTCCTACGAGCAGTACTTC. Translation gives CASSLGQGSSYEQYF.

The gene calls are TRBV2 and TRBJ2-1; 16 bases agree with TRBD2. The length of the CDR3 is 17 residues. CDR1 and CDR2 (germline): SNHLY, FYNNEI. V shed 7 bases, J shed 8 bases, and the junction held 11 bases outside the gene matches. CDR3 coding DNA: TGTGCCAGCACCTCACATCCCGGGACTAGCGGGAGGGATGAGCAGTTCTTC. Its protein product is CASTSHPGTSGRDEQFF.

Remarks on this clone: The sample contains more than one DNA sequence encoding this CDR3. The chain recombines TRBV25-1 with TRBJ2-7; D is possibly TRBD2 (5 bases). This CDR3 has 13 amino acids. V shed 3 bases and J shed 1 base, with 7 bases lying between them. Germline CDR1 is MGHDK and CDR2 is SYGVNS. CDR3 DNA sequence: TGTGCCAGCAGTGAGGGCGGGTCCTACGAGCAGTACTTC. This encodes CASSEGGSYEQYF.

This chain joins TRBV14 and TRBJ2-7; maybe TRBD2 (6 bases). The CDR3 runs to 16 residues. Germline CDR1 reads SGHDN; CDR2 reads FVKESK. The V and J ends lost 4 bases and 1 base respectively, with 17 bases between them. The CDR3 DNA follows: TGTGCCAGCAGCCCCTTTGGGGGGTTAGGGTCCTACGAGCAGTACTTC. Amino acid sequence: CASSPFGGLGSYEQYF.

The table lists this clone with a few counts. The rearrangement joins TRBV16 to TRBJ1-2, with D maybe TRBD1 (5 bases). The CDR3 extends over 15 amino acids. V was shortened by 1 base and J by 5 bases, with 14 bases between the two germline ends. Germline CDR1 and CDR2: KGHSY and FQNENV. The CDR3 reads CASSQFGGRPYGYTF. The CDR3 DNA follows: TGTGCCAGCAGCCAATTCGGGGGACGGCCATATGGCTACACCTTC.

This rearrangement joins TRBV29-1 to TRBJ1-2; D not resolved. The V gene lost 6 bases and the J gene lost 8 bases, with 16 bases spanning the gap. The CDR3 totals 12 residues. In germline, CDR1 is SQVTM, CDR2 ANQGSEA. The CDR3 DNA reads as TGCAGCGTCAGGACCGATACGACGGGCTACACCTTC. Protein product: CSVRTDTTGYTF.

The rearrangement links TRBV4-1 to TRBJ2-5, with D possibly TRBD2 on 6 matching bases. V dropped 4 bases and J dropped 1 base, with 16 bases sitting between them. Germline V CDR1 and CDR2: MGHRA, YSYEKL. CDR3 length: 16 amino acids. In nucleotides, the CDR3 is TGCGCCAGCAGCCCCGACCTCACTAGCTTCCAAGAGACCCAGTACTTC. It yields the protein CASSPDLTSFQETQYF.

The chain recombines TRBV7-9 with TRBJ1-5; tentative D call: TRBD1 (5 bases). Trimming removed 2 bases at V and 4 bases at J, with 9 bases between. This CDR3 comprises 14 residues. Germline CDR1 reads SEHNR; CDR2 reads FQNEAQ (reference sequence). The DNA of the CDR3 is TGTGCCAGCAGCTTAATCCCAGGGAATCAGCCCCAGCATTTT. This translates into CASSLIPGNQPQHF.

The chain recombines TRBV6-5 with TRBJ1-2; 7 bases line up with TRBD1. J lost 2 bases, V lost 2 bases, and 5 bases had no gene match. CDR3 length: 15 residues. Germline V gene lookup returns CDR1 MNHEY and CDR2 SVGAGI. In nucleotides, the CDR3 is TGTGCCAGCAGTTACCTCCCAGGGGGAAACTATGGCTACACCTTC. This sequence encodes CASSYLPGGNYGYTF.

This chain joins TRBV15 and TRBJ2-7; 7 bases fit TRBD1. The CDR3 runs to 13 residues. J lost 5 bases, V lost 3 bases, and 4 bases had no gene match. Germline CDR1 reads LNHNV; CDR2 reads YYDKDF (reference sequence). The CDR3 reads CATSRYRGNEQYF. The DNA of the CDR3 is TGTGCCACCAGCAGGTACAGGGGAAACGAGCAGTACTTC.

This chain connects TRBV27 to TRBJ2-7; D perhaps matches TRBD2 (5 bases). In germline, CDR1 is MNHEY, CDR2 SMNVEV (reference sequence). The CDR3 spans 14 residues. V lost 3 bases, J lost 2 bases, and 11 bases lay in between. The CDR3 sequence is CASSLVAYPYEQYF. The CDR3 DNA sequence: TGTGCCAGCAGTTTGGTAGCGTACCCCTACGAGCAGTACTTC.

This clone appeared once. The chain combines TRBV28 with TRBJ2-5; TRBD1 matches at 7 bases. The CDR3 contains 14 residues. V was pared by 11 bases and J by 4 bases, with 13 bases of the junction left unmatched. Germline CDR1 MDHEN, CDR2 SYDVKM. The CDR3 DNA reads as TGTGCCTCTCATGTGACAGGGCTGGGAGAGACCCAGTACTTC. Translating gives CASHVTGLGETQYF.

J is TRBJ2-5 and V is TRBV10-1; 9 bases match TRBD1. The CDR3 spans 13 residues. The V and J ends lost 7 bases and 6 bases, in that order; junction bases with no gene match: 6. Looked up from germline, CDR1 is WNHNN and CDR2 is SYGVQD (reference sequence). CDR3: CASTGQGEKTQYF. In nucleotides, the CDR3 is TGCGCCAGCACGGGACAGGGTGAAAAGACCCAGTACTTC.

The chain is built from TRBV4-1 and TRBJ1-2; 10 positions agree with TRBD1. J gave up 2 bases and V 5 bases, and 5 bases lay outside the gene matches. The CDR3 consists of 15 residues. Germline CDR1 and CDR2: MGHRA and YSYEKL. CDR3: CASSEGQGSNYGYTF. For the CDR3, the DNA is TGCGCCAGCAGCGAGGGACAGGGGAGCAACTATGGCTACACCTTC.

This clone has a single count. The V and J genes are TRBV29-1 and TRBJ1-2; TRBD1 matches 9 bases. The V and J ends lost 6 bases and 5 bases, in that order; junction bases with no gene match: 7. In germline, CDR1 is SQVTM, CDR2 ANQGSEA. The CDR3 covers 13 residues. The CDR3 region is CSVGQGKIYGYTF. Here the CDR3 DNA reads TGCAGCGTAGGACAGGGGAAAATATATGGCTACACCTTC.

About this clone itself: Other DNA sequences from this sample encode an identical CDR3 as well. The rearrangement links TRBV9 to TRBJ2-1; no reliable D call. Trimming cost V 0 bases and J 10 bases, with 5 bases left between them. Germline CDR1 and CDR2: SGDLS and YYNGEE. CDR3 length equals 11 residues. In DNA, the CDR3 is TGTGCCAGCAGCGTAGGGTACGAGCAGTTCTTC. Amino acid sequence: CASSVGYEQFF.

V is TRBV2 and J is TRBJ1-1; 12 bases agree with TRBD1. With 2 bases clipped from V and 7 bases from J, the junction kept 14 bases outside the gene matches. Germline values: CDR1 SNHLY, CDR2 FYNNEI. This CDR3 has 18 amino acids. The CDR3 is CASSEQGLWDRGRVEAFF. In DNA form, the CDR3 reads TGTGCCAGCAGTGAACAGGGCCTTTGGGACAGGGGGCGGGTTGAAGCTTTCTTT.

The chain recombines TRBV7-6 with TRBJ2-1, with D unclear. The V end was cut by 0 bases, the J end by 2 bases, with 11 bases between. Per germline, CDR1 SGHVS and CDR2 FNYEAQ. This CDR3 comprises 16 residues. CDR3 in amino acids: CASSLARRNPYNEQFF. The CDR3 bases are TGTGCCAGCAGCTTAGCTCGGCGGAACCCCTACAATGAGCAGTTCTTC.